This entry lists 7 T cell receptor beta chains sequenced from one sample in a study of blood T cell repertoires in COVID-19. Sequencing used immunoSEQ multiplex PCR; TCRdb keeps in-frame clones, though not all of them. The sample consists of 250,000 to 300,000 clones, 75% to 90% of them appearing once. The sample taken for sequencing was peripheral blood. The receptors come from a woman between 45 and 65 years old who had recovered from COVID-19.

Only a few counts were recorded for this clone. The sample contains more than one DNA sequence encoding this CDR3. CDR3 sequence: CASSLARETGELFF. The CDR3 DNA reads TGTGCCAGCAGCTTAGCGAGGGAAACCGGGGAGCTGTTTTTT. V is TRBV7-2 and J is TRBJ2-2; D may be TRBD2 (5 bases). Germline assignment: CDR1 SGHTA and CDR2 FQGNSA. This CDR3 has 14 amino acids. Trimming pared 0 bases from V and 5 bases from J, leaving 7 bases between.

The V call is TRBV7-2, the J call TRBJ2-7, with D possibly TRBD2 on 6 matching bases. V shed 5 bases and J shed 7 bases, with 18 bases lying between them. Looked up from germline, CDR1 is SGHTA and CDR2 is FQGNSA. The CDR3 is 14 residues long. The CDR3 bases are TGTGCCAGCAGCCCAATCCGGGGGAGGAGTGAGCAGTACTTC. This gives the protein CASSPIRGRSEQYF.

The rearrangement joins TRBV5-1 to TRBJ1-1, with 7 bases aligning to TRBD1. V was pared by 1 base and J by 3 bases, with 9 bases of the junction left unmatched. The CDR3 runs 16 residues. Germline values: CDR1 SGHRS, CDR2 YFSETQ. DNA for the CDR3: TGCGCCAGCAGCTTGATCCCGCTGGGACAGTACACTGAAGCTTTCTTT. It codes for CASSLIPLGQYTEAFF.

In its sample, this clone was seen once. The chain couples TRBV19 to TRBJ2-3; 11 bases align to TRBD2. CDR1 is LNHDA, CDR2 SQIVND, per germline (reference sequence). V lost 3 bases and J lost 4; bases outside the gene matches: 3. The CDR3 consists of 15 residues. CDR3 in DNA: TGTGCCAGTAGTATCGGGACTAGCGGCTCAGATACGCAGTATTTT. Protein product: CASSIGTSGSDTQYF.

This CDR3 is CASSFKGASYNEQFF. Here the CDR3 DNA reads TGTGCCAGCAGTTTCAAGGGGGCTTCCTACAATGAGCAGTTCTTC. The chain joins TRBV28 to TRBJ2-1; 7 nucleotides match TRBD1. CDR1 is MDHEN and CDR2 is SYDVKM in the germline V gene. This CDR3 is 15 amino acids long. J was trimmed by 1 base and V by 3 bases; bases with no gene match: 3.

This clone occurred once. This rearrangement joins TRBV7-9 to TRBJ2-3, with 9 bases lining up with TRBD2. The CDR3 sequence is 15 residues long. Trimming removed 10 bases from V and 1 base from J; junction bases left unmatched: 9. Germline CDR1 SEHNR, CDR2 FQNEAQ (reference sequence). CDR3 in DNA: TGTGCCACTGGGGGCAAGCGGGAGGGCACAGATACGCAGTATTTT. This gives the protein CATGGKREGTDTQYF.

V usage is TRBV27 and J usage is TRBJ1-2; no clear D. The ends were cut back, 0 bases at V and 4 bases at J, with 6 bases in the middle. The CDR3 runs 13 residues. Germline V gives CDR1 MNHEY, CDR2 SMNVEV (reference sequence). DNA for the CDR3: TGTGCCAGCAGTTTATCGGTCAGCTATGGCTACACCTTC. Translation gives CASSLSVSYGYTF.